This entry lists 22 T cell receptor beta chains sequenced from one sample in a study of tumor and adjacent non-tumor tissue in lung cancer. No cell sorting was done before RNA was extracted from the tissue. The normal lung tissue was taken more than 3 cm from the tumor edge. The library came from three nested PCR rounds adapted from ARM-PCR protocols. Each CDR3 protein gets one entry after TCRdb re-called the multiplex PCR reads with MiXCR. The sample has roughly 75,000 distinct CDR3 sequences, about two thirds seen once. The specimen was distant non-tumor lung tissue. Receptor source: a woman aged 45-65 years with non-small cell lung cancer.

About this clonotype itself: At one of its ends the junction is not consistent with the germline gene, which may arise from a read error. The chain has TRBV29-1 and TRBJ2-3; perhaps TRBD2 as D (5 bases). Germline V gene sequence: CDR1 SQVTM, CDR2 ANQGSEA. The CDR3 consists of 12 residues. The CDR3 DNA reads as TGCAGCGTTGGAGAGGGTGGTGATACGCCGTATTTT. Its translation is CSVGEGGDTPYF.

A remark on this clonotype: This CDR3 is missing its conserved last phenylalanine or tryptophan, likely due to a read error. CDR3: CVSSPAGGSREQYS. The CDR3 nucleotides read TGTGTCAGCAGTCCTGCCGGCGGGAGTCGCGAGCAGTACTCC. The rearrangement joins TRBV6-2 or TRBV6-3 to TRBJ2-7, with 7 positions matching TRBD2. This CDR3 is 14 amino acids long. Germline CDR1 is MNHEY and CDR2 is SVGEGT.

V usage is TRBV6-2 or TRBV6-3 and J usage is TRBJ1-1, with TRBD1 as a possible D gene (5 bases). Germline V gene sequence: CDR1 MNHEY, CDR2 SVGEGT. Trimming left V 6 bases short and J 7 bases short, with 15 bases between. CDR3 length: 13 amino acids. CDR3 amino acids: CASRCRVFGEAFF. The CDR3 DNA is TGTGCCAGCAGATGCAGGGTTTTCGGTGAAGCTTTCTTT.

CDR3 residues: CSARVLAGHKTDSYEQYF. CDR3 sequence (DNA): TGCAGTGCTAGGGTGCTAGCGGGCCATAAGACCGACTCCTACGAGCAGTACTTC. The rearrangement joins TRBV20-1 to TRBJ2-7; TRBD2 matches at 8 bases. Germline V gene lookup returns CDR1 DFQATT and CDR2 SNEGSKA (reference sequence). J was trimmed by 0 bases and V by 3 bases; bases with no gene match: 16. This CDR3 is 18 amino acids long.

Concerning this clonotype: A much larger clone differs by one base, so this may be a read error. This chain uses TRBV5-6 with TRBJ2-3; D uncertain. Trimming removed 2 bases at V and 2 bases at J, with 9 bases between. Germline V CDR1 and CDR2: SGHDT, YYEEEE. There are 14 residues in the CDR3. Written as DNA, the CDR3 is TGTGCCAGCAGCTTTCCACAGCTCACAGATACGCAGTATTTT. Residues: CASSFPQLTDTQYF.

This clonotype has a handful of counts. Just one base apart from a much larger clone, this may be a read error. V usage is TRBV4-1 and J usage is TRBJ2-3; 7 positions match TRBD1. The CDR3 is 14 amino acids. The V gene end was trimmed by 5 bases and the J gene end by 2 bases; junction bases not matched to a gene: 4. CDR1 MGHRA and CDR2 YSYEKL come from the germline V gene. CDR3 bases: TGCGCCAGCAGCGACGGGACAGTCACAGATACGCAGTATTTT. As protein: CASSDGTVTDTQYF.

The chain is built from TRBV6-6 and TRBJ2-6; TRBD2 might be the D (5 bases). The length of the CDR3 is 16 residues. The germline gives CDR1 MNHNY, CDR2 SVGAGI (reference sequence). Trimming pared 7 bases from V and 9 bases from J, leaving 22 bases between. The DNA of the CDR3 is TGTGCCAGCACCAAGGAGGCGTACCCTGAGGTCAACGTCCTGACTTTC. It yields the protein CASTKEAYPEVNVLTF.

As concerns this clonotype: One end of the junction does not line up with germline, which may come from a read error. The rearrangement links TRBV12-3 or TRBV12-4 to TRBJ1-5; unclear D gene. The CDR3 is 15 residues long. CDR3 nucleotide sequence: TGTGCCAGTAGTTTATTACAGAATAGCAATCAGACCCAGCATTTT. Protein product: CASSLLQNSNQTQHF.

On this clonotype itself: Its ends do not fully match the called genes, so a read error is possible. Written as DNA, the CDR3 is TGTGTCAGCAGTGATCCCCCACGCTCCGAGCAGTACTTC. It yields the protein CVSSDPPRSEQYF. This sequence joins TRBV6-1 and TRBJ2-7; D gene unclear. This CDR3 has 13 residues. Per the germline V gene, CDR1 is MNHNS and CDR2 is SASEGT.

Note on this clonotype: A much larger clonotype is one base distant, so this may be a read error. V is TRBV6-2 or TRBV6-3 and J is TRBJ1-2; D perhaps matches TRBD1 (5 bases). The CDR3 covers 20 residues. Germline V lookup: CDR1 MNHEY, CDR2 SVGEGT. The CDR3 here is CVSSYRGPATALPAFYGYTF. CDR3 DNA sequence: TGTGTCAGCAGTTACCGCGGCCCGGCGACAGCCCTCCCCGCGTTCTATGGCTACACCTTC.

With regard to this clonotype: It may be a read error: a sequence one base away is much more abundant. The rearrangement joins TRBV10-3 to TRBJ1-1, with no clear D. The CDR3 has 12 residues. The germline CDR1 and CDR2 sequences are ENHRY and SYGVKD. Here the CDR3 DNA reads TGTGCCATCTGTGATGGCGTCAGTGAAGCTTTCTTT. Translated, it gives CAICDGVSEAFF.

The sample holds a few counts of this clonotype. The chain joins TRBV24-1 to TRBJ1-1, with 7 positions matching TRBD1. The V segment lost 4 bases and the J segment 7 bases; nucleotides outside the gene matches: 8. CDR1 KGHDR and CDR2 SFDVKD come from the germline V gene. This CDR3 has 14 residues. The CDR3 loop reads CATSDPTGAGEAFF. CDR3 sequence (DNA): TGTGCCACCAGTGACCCAACAGGGGCGGGTGAAGCTTTCTTT.

This clonotype occurred a few times. A read error may account for a junction end that differs from germline. This rearrangement joins TRBV7-9 to TRBJ2-7; tentative D call: TRBD1 (5 bases). Germline CDR1 is SEHNR and CDR2 is FQNEAQ (reference sequence). The CDR3 has 12 residues. The CDR3 bases are TGTGTCAGCAGTGAGACAGACTACGAGCAGTACTTC. It translates to CVSSETDYEQYF.

Worth noting for this clonotype: A clone one base away is much larger, so this may be a read error. J is TRBJ1-5 and V is TRBV10-3; D is perhaps TRBD1 (5 bases). This CDR3 has 13 amino acids. V was cut by 10 bases and J by 6 bases, with 16 bases left in between. The germline CDR1 and CDR2 sequences are ENHRY and SYGVKD. The CDR3 here is CATVEGIGQPQHF. The DNA of the CDR3 is TGTGCCACGGTTGAGGGGATTGGTCAGCCCCAGCATTTT.

For this clonotype: Because the CDR3 is missing its conserved closing phenylalanine or tryptophan, this is likely a read error. The rearrangement joins TRBV6-1 to TRBJ2-2; D gene ambiguous. The CDR3 loop spans 13 amino acids. V was trimmed by 10 bases and J by 1 base, leaving 10 bases between them. Germline V gene data show CDR1 as MNHNS and CDR2 as SASEGT. The DNA for the CDR3 is TGTGCCAACCTAGTGGGGAACACCGGGGAGCTGTTTCTT. It translates to CANLVGNTGELFL.

A word on this clonotype: A read error may explain this, as a much larger clone is one base away. V and J are TRBV7-8 and TRBJ2-3; 10 bases agree with TRBD2. The CDR3 contains 15 residues. Germline loops: CDR1 SGHVS, CDR2 FQNEAQ. CDR3 region: CTSSFLLAGTDTQYF. The CDR3 region has the DNA TGTACCAGCAGCTTTCTACTAGCGGGGACAGATACGCAGTATTTT.

Regarding this clonotype: Since no conserved phenylalanine or tryptophan closes the CDR3, a read error is the likely cause. The chain combines TRBV14 with TRBJ1-5, with no clear D. Germline V gene lookup returns CDR1 SGHDN and CDR2 FVKESK. This CDR3 comprises 13 residues. The CDR3 coding sequence is TGTGGCAGCAGCCAAGGAGAATATCAGCCCCAGCATTAT. Residues: CGSSQGEYQPQHY.

The table lists this clonotype with a count of one. No DNA is shown, since the ends of the CDR3 on it are uncertain; the CDR3 is the one TCRdb lists. The rearrangement uses TRBV4-1 and TRBJ2-3; no DNA check was done on the table's D call, TRBD1. 15 amino acids form the CDR3, both terminal residues included. The V gene's germline CDR1 is MGHRA and CDR2 YSYEKL. This CDR3 reads CASSLVGVGADTQYF.

On this clonotype itself: This may be a read error: a much more frequent sequence differs by one nucleotide. The chain combines TRBV6-6 with TRBJ2-6, with TRBD2 matching 10 bases. This CDR3 region has 18 residues. CDR1 is MNHNY and CDR2 is SVGAGI in the germline V gene (reference sequence). CDR3 sequence: CASLPGLAALSGVNVLTF. The CDR3 DNA sequence: TGTGCCAGTTTACCCGGACTAGCGGCACTCTCTGGGGTCAACGTCCTGACTTTC.

V and J are TRBV4-1 and TRBJ1-1; a weak D match, TRBD1 (6 bases). Germline V gene sequence: CDR1 MGHRA, CDR2 YSYEKL. With 0 bases removed from V and 14 bases from J, the gap between germline ends came to 25 bases. The CDR3 spans 16 residues. The CDR3 nucleotides are TGCGCCAGCAGCCAAGATTGTTACAGGGCGAACACTGTAGCCTTCTTT. Translated, it gives CASSQDCYRANTVAFF.

Concerning this clonotype: Possible read error: a much larger clone is one base away. J is TRBJ2-1 and V is TRBV5-5; TRBD2 matches 9 bases. Germline loops: CDR1 SGHKS, CDR2 YYEKEE (reference sequence). J lost 9 bases, V lost 5 bases, and 15 bases had no gene match. CDR3 size: 16 residues. The DNA of the CDR3 is TGTGCCAGCAGTCAATCCGGGACTAGCTTTTTCCTTGAGCAGTTCTTC. Protein: CASSQSGTSFFLEQFF.

This clonotype was seen only once. CDR3 nucleotide sequence: TGTGCCAGCAGCTTAGTGGGCAGTTCGAACATTCAGTACTTC. Translating it yields CASSLVGSSNIQYF. The rearrangement uses TRBV7-9 and TRBJ2-4; unclear D gene. Germline V gene sequence: CDR1 SEHNR, CDR2 FQNEAQ (reference sequence). The V and J ends lost 1 base and 7 bases respectively, with 11 bases between them. The CDR3 sequence is 14 residues long. Full variable domain (outside the CDR3, taken from reference TRBV7-9 and TRBJ2-4): DTGVSQNPRHKITKRGQNVTFRCDPISEHNRLYWYRQTLGQGPEFLTYFQNEAQLEKSRLLSDRFSAERPKGSFSTLEIQRTEQGDSAMYLCASSLVGSSNIQYFGAGTRLSVL.